This is a list of T cell receptor beta chains from one sample in a study of cytomegalovirus exposure and HLA in healthy donors. TCRdb's table, derived via immunoSEQ multiplex PCR, lists solely in-frame clones and lacks some. The sample shows about 140,000 clones, around 80% of them seen only once. The sequenced material came from PBMCs. The source of these receptors is a man in his late teens or twenties in good health and CMV-seropositive. Both conserved end residues are part of each CDR3. Each record gives: CDR3 protein, CDR3 DNA, J gene, CDR3 length, clone size, D gene, V gene. The D gene is left open where the match is weak. Clone size is stated in some rows and not others, as once, few, many or a class when expanded.

CASSLARGDRHEQYF TGTGCCAGCAGCTTAGCCAGGGGAGATAGGCACGAGCAGTACTTC TRBJ2-7 15 - - TRBV7-2
CASSLTGRWENGYTF TGCGCCAGCAGCCTGACAGGGAGATGGGAGAATGGCTACACCTTC TRBJ1-2 15 - TRBD1 TRBV5-1
CATSSSGRYNEQFF TGTGCCACCAGCAGTAGCGGGAGGTACAATGAGCAGTTCTTC TRBJ2-1 14 - TRBD2 TRBV15
CASSLGGGYGYTF TGTGCCAGCAGTTTGGGGGGGGGCTATGGCTACACCTTC TRBJ1-2 13 - - TRBV6-1
CASSQVSGGGYEQYF TGCGCCAGCAGCCAAGTGTCGGGAGGGGGCTACGAGCAGTACTTC TRBJ2-7 15 - TRBD2 TRBV4-1
CAWRTPPGNTTYF TGTGCCTGGAGGACACCCCCTGGAAACACCACATATTTT TRBJ1-3 13 - - TRBV30
CAWSRRTGGKTEAFF TGTGCCTGGAGTCGTCGGACAGGGGGTAAAACTGAAGCTTTCTTT TRBJ1-1 15 - TRBD1 TRBV30
CASSESFRDINADTQYF TGCGCCAGCAGTGAGTCCTTTAGAGATATTAACGCAGATACGCAGTATTTT TRBJ2-3 17 once - TRBV10-1
CASSAGSVENQPQHF TGTGCCAGCAGTGCCGGGTCAGTTGAGAATCAGCCCCAGCATTTT TRBJ1-5 15 - - TRBV28
CASSVTRQGGAYGYTF TGCGCCAGCAGCGTCACCCGCCAGGGAGGTGCCTATGGCTACACCTTC TRBJ1-2 16 - - TRBV5-1
CASRAGGPEAFF TGTGCCAGCCGAGCCGGGGGGCCTGAAGCTTTCTTT TRBJ1-1 12 - - TRBV5-6
CASSGALTGELFF TGTGCCAGCAGCGGGGCCCTGACCGGGGAGCTGTTTTTT TRBJ2-2 13 - - TRBV9
CASSEWGLEQYF TGTGCCAGCAGTGAATGGGGCCTCGAGCAGTACTTC TRBJ2-7 12 - - TRBV6-1
CASIRQGIRDRVAGELFF TGTGCCAGCATCCGACAGGGGATCAGGGATCGAGTAGCCGGGGAGCTGTTTTTT TRBJ2-2 18 - TRBD1 TRBV7-9
CASSEGTSLAYEQYF TGTGCCAGCAGCGAGGGGACTAGCTTGGCTTACGAGCAGTACTTC TRBJ2-7 15 - TRBD2 TRBV5-4
CASSARGGTAGELFF TGTGCCAGCTCAGCCCGGGGGGGAACGGCCGGGGAGCTGTTTTTT TRBJ2-2 15 - TRBD2 TRBV18